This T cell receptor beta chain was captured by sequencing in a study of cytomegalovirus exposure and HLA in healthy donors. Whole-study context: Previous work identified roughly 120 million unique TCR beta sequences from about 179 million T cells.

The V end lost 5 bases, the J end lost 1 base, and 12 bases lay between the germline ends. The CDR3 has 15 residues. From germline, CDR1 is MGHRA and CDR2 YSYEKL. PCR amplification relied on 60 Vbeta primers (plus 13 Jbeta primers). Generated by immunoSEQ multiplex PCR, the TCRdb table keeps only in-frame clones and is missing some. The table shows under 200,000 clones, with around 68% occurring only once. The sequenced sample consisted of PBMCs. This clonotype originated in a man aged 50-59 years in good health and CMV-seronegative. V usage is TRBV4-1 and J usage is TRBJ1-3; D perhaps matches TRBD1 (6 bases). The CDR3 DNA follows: TGCGCCAGCAGCGTACGGACAGCTTCTGGAAACACCATATATTTT. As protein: CASSVRTASGNTIYF.